This T cell receptor beta chain comes out of a study of blood T cell repertoires in COVID-19. Whole-study context: Researchers got acute and convalescent COVID-19 samples from the United States, Italy and Spain. In each case, the material was cDNA or gDNA derived from T cells, B-cell-depleted T cells, or PBMCs.

The V end lost 0 bases, the J end lost 4 bases, and 8 bases lay between the germline ends. This CDR3 is 13 amino acids long. The germline gives CDR1 SGHNT, CDR2 YYREEE (reference sequence). Under the authors' procedure: Estimation of nucleated cell counts was performed using reference gene primer amplification. TCRdb keeps only in-frame clones here, not all; method: immunoSEQ multiplex PCR. That table is the source of V, J and clone size, and D and trimming were worked out from the DNA. The table records about 180,000 clones, 85% to 95% of them present only once. This TCR was sampled from a man aged 50 or older with acute or convalescent COVID-19. The specimen was peripheral blood. V usage is TRBV5-4 and J usage is TRBJ2-7; D is ambiguous. The CDR3 DNA follows: TGTGCCAGCAGCTTGGGTGGCAGATACGAGCAGTACTTC. Its protein is CASSLGGRYEQYF. The full variable domain, in which reference TRBV5-4 and TRBJ2-7 provide the parts outside the CDR3, is ETGVTQSPTHLIKTRGQQVTLRCSSQSGHNTVSWYQQALGQGPQFIFQYYREEENGRGNFPPRFSGLQFPNYSSELNVNALELDDSALYLCASSLGGRYEQYFGPGTRLTVT.